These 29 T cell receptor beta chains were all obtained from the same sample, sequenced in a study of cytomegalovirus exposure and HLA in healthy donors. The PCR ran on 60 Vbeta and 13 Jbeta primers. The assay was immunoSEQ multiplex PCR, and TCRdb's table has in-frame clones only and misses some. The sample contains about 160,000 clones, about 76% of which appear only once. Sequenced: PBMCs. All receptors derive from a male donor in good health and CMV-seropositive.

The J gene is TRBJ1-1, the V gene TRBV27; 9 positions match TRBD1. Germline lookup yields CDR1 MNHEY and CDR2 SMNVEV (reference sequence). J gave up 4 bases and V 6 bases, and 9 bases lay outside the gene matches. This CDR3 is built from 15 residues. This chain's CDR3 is CASSPGTGLSTEAFF. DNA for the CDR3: TGTGCCAGCAGCCCCGGGACAGGGCTCAGCACTGAAGCTTTCTTT.

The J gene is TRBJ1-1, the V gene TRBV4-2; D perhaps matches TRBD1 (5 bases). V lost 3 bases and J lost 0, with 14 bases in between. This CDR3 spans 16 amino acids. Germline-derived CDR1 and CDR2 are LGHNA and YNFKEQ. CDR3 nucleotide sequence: TGTGCCAGCAGCCAGGCAACAGGTATCATGAACACTGAAGCTTTCTTT. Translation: CASSQATGIMNTEAFF.

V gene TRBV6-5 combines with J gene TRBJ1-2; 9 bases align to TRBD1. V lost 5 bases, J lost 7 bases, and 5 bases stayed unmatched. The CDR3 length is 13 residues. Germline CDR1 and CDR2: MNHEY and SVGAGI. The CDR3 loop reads CASSEDRGIGYTF. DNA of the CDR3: TGTGCCAGCAGTGAAGACAGGGGGATTGGCTACACCTTC.

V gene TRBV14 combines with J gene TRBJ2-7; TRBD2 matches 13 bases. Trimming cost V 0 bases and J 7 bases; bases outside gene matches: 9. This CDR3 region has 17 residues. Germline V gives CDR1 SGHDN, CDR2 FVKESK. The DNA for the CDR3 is TGTGCCAGCAGCCAAGATGGAGGACTAGCGGGGGCCGGGGAGCAGTACTTC. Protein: CASSQDGGLAGAGEQYF.

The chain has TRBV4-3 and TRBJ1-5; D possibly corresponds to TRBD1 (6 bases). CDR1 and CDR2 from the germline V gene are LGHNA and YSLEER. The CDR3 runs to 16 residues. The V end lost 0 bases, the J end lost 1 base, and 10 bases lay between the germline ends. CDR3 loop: CASSQELGGSNQPQHF. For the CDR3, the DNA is TGCGCCAGCAGCCAAGAGTTAGGGGGAAGCAATCAGCCCCAGCATTTT.

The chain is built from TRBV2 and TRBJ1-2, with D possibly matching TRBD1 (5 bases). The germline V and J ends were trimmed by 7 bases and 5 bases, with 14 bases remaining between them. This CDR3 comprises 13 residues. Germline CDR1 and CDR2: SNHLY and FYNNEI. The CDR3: CASKPPGGYGYTF. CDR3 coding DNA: TGTGCCAGCAAGCCACCCGGGGGGTATGGCTACACCTTC.

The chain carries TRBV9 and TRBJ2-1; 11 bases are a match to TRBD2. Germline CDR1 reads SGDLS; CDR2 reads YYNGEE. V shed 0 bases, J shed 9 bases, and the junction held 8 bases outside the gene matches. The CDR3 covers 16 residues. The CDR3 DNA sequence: TGTGCCAGCAGCGTAGATGGAAGCCTAGCGGGGGGTGAGCAGTTCTTC. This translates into CASSVDGSLAGGEQFF.

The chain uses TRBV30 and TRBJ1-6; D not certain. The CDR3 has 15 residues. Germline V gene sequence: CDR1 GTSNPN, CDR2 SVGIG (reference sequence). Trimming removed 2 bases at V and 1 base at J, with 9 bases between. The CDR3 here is CAWSWRDSYNSPLHF. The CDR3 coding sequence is TGTGCCTGGAGTTGGCGGGATTCCTATAATTCACCCCTCCACTTT.

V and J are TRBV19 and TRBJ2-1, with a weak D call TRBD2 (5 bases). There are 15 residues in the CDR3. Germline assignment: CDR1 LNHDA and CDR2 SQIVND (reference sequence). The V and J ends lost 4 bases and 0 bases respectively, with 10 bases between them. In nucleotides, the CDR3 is TGTGCCAGTAGTACCGTTGCGGGCTCCTACAATGAGCAGTTCTTC. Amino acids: CASSTVAGSYNEQFF.

CDR3 sequence (DNA): TGTGCCAGCAGCTTCGGAGACACTGAAGCTTTCTTT. It translates to CASSFGDTEAFF. This rearrangement joins TRBV5-4 to TRBJ1-1; D remains ambiguous. V lost 2 bases, J lost 3 bases, and 5 bases lay in between. The CDR3 contains 12 residues. Germline V CDR1 and CDR2: SGHNT, YYREEE (reference sequence).

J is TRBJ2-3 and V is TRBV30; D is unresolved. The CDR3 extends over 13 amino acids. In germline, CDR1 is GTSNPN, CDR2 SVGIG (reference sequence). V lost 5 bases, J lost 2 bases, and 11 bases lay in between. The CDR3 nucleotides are TGTGCCTGGCGTATACAGAACACAGATACGCAGTATTTT. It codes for CAWRIQNTDTQYF.

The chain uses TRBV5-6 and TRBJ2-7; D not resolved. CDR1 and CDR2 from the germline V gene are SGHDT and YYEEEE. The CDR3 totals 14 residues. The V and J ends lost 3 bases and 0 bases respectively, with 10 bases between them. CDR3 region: CASSSSTGSYEQYF. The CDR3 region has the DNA TGTGCCAGCAGCTCCTCTACCGGCTCCTACGAGCAGTACTTC.

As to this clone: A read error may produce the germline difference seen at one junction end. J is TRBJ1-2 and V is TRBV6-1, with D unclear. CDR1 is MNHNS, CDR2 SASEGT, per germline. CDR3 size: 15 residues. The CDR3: CASREGLSRGYGYTF. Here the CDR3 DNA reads TGTGCCAGCAGGGAAGGCCTCTCTCGGGGCTATGGCTACACCTTC.

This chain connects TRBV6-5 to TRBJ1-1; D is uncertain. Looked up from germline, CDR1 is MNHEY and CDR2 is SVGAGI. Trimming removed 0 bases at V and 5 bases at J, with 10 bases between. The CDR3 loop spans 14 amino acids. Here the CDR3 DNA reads TGTGCCAGCAGTTACTCGATGACTGAGACTGAAGCTTTCTTT. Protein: CASSYSMTETEAFF.

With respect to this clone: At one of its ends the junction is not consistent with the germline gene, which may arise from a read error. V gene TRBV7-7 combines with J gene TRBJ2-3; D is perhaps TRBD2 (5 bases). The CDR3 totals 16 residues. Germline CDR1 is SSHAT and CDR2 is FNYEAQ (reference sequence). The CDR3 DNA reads TGTGCTAGCAGCCGCCGGAGGTCCCGGGGTATGGATACGCAGTATTTT. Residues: CASSRRRSRGMDTQYF.

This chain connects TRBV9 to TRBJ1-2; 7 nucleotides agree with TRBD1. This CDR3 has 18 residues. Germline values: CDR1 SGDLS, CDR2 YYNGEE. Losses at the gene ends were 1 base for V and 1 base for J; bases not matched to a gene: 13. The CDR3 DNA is TGTGCCAGCAGCGTAACCCCGGGACAGCCCACTGTTAACTATGGCTACACCTTC. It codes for CASSVTPGQPTVNYGYTF.

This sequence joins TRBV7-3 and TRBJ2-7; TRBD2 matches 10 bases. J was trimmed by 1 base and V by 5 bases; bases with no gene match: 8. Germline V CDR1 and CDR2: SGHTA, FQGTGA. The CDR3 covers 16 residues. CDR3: CASSPSVAGGSYEQYF. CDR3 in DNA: TGTGCCAGCAGCCCCAGTGTAGCGGGGGGTTCCTACGAGCAGTACTTC.

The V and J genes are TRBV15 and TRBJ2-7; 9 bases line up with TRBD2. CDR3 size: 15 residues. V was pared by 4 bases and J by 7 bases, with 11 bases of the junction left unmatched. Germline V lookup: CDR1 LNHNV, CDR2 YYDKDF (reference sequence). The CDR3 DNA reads TGTGCCACCAGCACCGCGGGGGGGCCGAGCGAGGAGCAGTACTTC. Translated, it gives CATSTAGGPSEEQYF.

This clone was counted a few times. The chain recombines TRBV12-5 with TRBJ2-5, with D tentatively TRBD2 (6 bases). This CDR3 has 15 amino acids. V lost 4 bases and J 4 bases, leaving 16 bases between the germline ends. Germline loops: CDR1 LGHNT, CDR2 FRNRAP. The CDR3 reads CASGWGERARETQYF. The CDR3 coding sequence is TGTGCTAGTGGTTGGGGTGAGCGGGCTAGAGAGACCCAGTACTTC.

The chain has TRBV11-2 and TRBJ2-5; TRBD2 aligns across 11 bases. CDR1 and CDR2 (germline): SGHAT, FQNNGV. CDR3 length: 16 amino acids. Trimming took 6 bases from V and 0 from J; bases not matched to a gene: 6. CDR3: CASSRRLAGNQETQYF. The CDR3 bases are TGTGCCAGCAGTCGTCGACTAGCGGGGAACCAAGAGACCCAGTACTTC.

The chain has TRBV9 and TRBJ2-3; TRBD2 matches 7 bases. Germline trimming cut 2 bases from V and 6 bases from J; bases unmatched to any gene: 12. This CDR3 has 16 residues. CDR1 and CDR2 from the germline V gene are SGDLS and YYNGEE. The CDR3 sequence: CASSVGTNSKADTQYF. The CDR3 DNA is TGTGCCAGCAGCGTCGGGACTAATAGTAAGGCGGATACGCAGTATTTT.

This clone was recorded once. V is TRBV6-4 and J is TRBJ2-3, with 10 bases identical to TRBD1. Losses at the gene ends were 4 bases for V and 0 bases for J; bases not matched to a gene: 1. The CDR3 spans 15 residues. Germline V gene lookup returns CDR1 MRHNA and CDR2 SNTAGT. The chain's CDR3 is CASSADRGSTDTQYF. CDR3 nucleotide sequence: TGTGCCAGCAGTGCGGACAGGGGGAGCACAGATACGCAGTATTTT.

Written as DNA, the CDR3 is TGTGCCAGCCCTAAGGAGGGGCAGGGGAACACTGAAGCTTTCTTT. As protein: CASPKEGQGNTEAFF. The rearrangement links TRBV2 to TRBJ1-1; TRBD1 is a possible D gene (5 bases). Trimming took off 8 bases at V and 1 base at J, with 17 bases between the two ends. Germline V gene data show CDR1 as SNHLY and CDR2 as FYNNEI. The CDR3 contains 15 residues. Using reference TRBV2 and TRBJ1-1 for the parts outside the CDR3, the full variable domain is EPEVTQTPSHQVTQMGQEVILRCVPISNHLYFYWYRQILGQKVEFLVSFYNNEISEKSEIFDDQFSVERPDGSNFTLKIRSTKLEDSAMYFCASPKEGQGNTEAFFGQGTRLTVV.

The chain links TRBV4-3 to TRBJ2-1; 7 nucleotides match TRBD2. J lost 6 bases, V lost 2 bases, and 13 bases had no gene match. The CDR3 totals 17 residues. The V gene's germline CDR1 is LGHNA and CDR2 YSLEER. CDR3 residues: CASSQSAIGLVGNEQFF. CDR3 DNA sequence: TGCGCCAGCAGCCAATCGGCAATCGGACTAGTAGGCAATGAGCAGTTCTTC.

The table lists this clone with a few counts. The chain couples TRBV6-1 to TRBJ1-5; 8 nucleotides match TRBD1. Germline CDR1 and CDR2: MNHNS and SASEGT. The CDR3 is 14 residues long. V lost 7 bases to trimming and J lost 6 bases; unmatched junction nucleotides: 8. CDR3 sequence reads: CASIPDRVSQPQHF. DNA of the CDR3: TGTGCCAGCATCCCGGACAGGGTGTCTCAGCCCCAGCATTTT.

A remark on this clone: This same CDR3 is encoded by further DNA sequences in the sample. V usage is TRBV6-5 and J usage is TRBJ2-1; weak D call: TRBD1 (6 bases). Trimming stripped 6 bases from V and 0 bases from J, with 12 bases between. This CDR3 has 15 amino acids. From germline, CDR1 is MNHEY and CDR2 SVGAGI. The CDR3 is CASRLDRSSYNEQFF. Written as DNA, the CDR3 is TGTGCCAGCAGACTTGACAGGAGCTCCTACAATGAGCAGTTCTTC.

CDR3 nucleotide sequence: TGTGCCAGCAGAGGGACAGACCCCTACGAGCAGTACTTC. Amino acids: CASRGTDPYEQYF. The rearrangement joins TRBV21-1 to TRBJ2-7; the table gives TRBD1 as D, unverified against the DNA. TRBV21-1 is flagged as a pseudogene. The CDR3 runs to 13 residues.

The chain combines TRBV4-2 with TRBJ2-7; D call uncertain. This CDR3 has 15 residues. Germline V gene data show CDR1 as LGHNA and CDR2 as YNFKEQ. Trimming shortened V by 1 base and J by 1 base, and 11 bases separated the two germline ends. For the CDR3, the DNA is TGTGCCAGCAGCCAAGGTGCAGGTCCGTCCTACGAGCAGTACTTC. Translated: CASSQGAGPSYEQYF.

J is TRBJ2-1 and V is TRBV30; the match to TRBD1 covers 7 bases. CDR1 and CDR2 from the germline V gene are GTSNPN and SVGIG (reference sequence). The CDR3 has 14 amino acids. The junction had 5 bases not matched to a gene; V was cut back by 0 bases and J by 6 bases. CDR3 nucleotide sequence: TGTGCCTGGAGTGTGCTGGGGACAGCCAATGAGCAGTTCTTC. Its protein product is CAWSVLGTANEQFF.